The entry that follows covers one T cell receptor (beta chain) sequence. Its antigen is not known. This record belongs to a study of vaccination and CD4 T cells after COVID-19. Treatment denoted: approximately 9-day PBMC culture with coronavirus spike peptide pools or control peptides (ViraFEST assay). Cultured CD4+ T-cell DNA underwent Oncomine TCR Beta short-read sequencing. TCRdb re-derived calls from the PCR reads in MiXCR, one entry per CDR3 protein. This table has about 10,000 distinct CDR3 sequences, approximately 51% appearing once. In germline, CDR1 is LNHDA, CDR2 SQIVND (reference sequence). Between the trimmed V and J ends, which lost 6 bases and 4 bases, there was a span of 12 bases. The CDR3 contains 14 residues.

The origin of this receptor is a human donor who had recovered from COVID-19. Sequencing was carried out using CD4+ T cells from blood, cultured in vitro. The chain carries TRBV19 and TRBJ2-2; no firm D call. The CDR3 nucleotides are TGTGCCAGTAGGCGGCAGCCGGCCACCGGGGAGCTGTTTTTT. Translated, it gives CASRRQPATGELFF.